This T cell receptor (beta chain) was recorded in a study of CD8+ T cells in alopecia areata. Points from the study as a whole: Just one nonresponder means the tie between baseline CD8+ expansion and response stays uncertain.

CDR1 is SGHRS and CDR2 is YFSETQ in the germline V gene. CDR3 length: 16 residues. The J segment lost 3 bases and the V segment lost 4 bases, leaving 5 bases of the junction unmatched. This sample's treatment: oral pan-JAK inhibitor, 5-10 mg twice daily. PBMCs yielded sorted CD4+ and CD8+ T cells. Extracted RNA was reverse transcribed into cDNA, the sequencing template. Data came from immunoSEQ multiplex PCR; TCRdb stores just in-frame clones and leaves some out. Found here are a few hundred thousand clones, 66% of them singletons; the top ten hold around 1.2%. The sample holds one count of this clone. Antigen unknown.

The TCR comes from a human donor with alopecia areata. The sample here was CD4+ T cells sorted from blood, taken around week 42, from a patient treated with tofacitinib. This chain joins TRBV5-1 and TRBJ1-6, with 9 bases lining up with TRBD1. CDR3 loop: CASSEKGQGYNSPLHF. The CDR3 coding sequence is TGCGCCAGCAGCGAGAAGGGACAGGGCTATAATTCACCCCTCCACTTT.